This T cell receptor beta chain was sequenced in a study of radiotherapy plus CTLA-4 blockade in lung cancer (dated by TCRdb to 2017 to 2018). Concerning the study at large: Among the enrolled patients, around 19% had an objective response, and 31% reached disease control. Beyond this particular receptor, the publication reports: Increased serum interferon-beta after radiation, together with early dynamic changes in blood T cell clones, were reported to be the strongest predictors of response. After treatment with radiotherapy and ipilimumab, TCR clones that originated in tumors expanded in peripheral blood.

A remark on this clone: Its antigen specificity is not known. No much larger clone exists at a distance of one base, and base qualities are not known.

V and J are trimmed by 6 bases and 4 bases, and the gene matches miss 4 bases of the junction. Looking up the germline V gene yields CDR1 SGHTA and CDR2 FQGTGA. CDR3 length: 14 amino acids, cysteine to phenylalanine. The entry retains the CDR3 DNA only, 42 bases that are in frame from base 1. The library was built by means of the immunoSEQ multiplex PCR assay. TCRdb carries this immuneACCESS record with in-frame sequences only. Its versions omit some clonotypes, under half of them owing to an unresolved V gene in the studies checked, with the rest unexplained. The sample includes about 44,000 clones, with 70% to 80% observed a single time. Clones ranked in the top ten supply about 2.7% of the sample. The study tested focal radiation therapy combined with CTLA-4 blockade (ipilimumab) in patients with chemo-refractory metastatic non-small-cell lung cancer.

Sequencing used peripheral blood, obtained from a patient treated with radiotherapy plus ipilimumab. Recombination linked TRBV7-3 to TRBJ2-5, and 11 junctional nucleotides match TRBD1. The receptor comes from a human donor with non-small cell lung cancer whose response to radiotherapy plus ipilimumab could not be evaluated. The DNA sequence is as follows: TGTGCCAGCAGGGACAGGGGGCGCGGAGAGACCCAGTACTTC. Translation gives CASRDRGRGETQYF.